This T cell receptor beta chain was retrieved from a study of T-cell reconstitution after alpha-beta-depleted transplantation in children. This sample's TCRbeta library carried unique molecular identifier barcodes. One entry per CDR3 protein, called by TCRdb with MiXCR from the PCR reads. Among 200,000 or so distinct CDR3 sequences, about 6.6% were seen once, and the ten largest hold just over 5.5%. CDR1 is SGHTA, CDR2 FQGNSA, per germline. The CDR3 length is 15 residues. General observations from the study: As was reported, about two months after transplant, alpha-beta T cells came from several hundred expanded graft clones. Some patients showed high day-60 TCRbeta diversity, which derived from surviving recipient T cells and thymic progenitors. The authors attributed T-cell counts and diversity one year after transplant mostly to newly produced T cells.

Concerning this clonotype: Its antigen is currently unknown. The junction departs from the called germline gene at one end, perhaps through a read error.

The rearrangement links TRBV7-2 to TRBJ1-3; TRBD1 might be the D (5 bases). The clonotype was recovered from a boy younger than 10 with acute lymphoblastic leukemia, due to receive a stem cell transplant. The specimen comprised PBMCs, sampled before TCRalphabeta/CD19-depleted stem cell transplant. The CDR3 bases are TGTGCCAGCAGCTTAGGTGGGGCTGCTGGAAACACCACATATTTT. It translates to CASSLGGAAGNTTYF.